The rows below give T cell receptor beta chains drawn from one sample of a study of CD8+ T cells in alopecia areata. Libraries were prepared by immunoSEQ multiplex PCR; TCRdb keeps only in-frame clonotypes and omits some of them. The data hold 200,000 to 250,000 clones, with more than 30% observed a single time. The sample here was CD4+ T cells sorted from blood, taken between weeks 30 and 35, from a patient treated with tofacitinib. These receptors all come from a human donor with alopecia areata. The CDR3 runs from the conserved cysteine through the conserved F or W. A D gene is named only where the DNA matches it firmly. The size of a clone is reported for some rows only, either as once, few or many, or as a class for expanded clones.

TRBJ1-5	15	NA	TRBV27	NA	CASSPDLLSQGSSHF	TGTGCCAGCAGTCCTGATCTCCTGAGCCAGGGGTCGTCGCATTTT
TRBJ1-2	13	NA	TRBV2	TRBD1	CATTDRETYGYTF	TGTGCCACCACGGACAGGGAAACCTATGGCTACACCTTC
TRBJ1-1	14	few	TRBV5-1	NA	CASSLDGKNTEAFF	TGCGCCAGCAGCTTGGACGGAAAGAACACTGAAGCTTTCTTT
TRBJ1-1	13	few	TRBV6-6	NA	CASSQQGNTEAFF	TGTGCCAGCAGCCAACAGGGTAACACTGAAGCTTTCTTT
TRBJ1-1	14	NA	TRBV27	NA	CASSQWTGNTEAFF	TGTGCCAGCAGTCAGTGGACGGGGAACACTGAAGCTTTCTTT
TRBJ1-1	15	NA	TRBV6-1	NA	CASKSTERRNTEAFF	TGTGCCAGCAAATCCACCGAGCGAAGGAACACTGAAGCTTTCTTT
TRBJ1-6	16	NA	TRBV5-1	NA	CASSLAPPGLNSPLHF	TGCGCCAGCAGCTTGGCCCCGCCAGGGCTGAATTCACCCCTCCACTTT
TRBJ2-3	16	NA	TRBV5-1	TRBD2	CASRLAGISSTDTQYF	TGCGCCAGCAGACTAGCGGGGATATCTAGCACAGATACGCAGTATTTT
TRBJ2-2	15	once	TRBV4-2	NA	CASSHTGWNTGELFF	TGTGCCAGCAGCCACACAGGGTGGAACACCGGGGAGCTGTTTTTT
TRBJ2-2	18	NA	TRBV5-1	TRBD2	CASSRAGPASGGTGELFF	TGCGCCAGCAGCCGAGCTGGGCCTGCTAGCGGGGGCACCGGGGAGCTGTTTTTT
TRBJ2-5	16	NA	TRBV5-4	TRBD2	CASSLALAGNQETQYF	TGTGCCAGCAGCTTGGCACTAGCGGGGAACCAAGAGACCCAGTACTTC
TRBJ1-1	15	few	TRBV5-1	NA	CASSPGTTMNTEAFF	TGCGCCAGCAGCCCGGGGACAACTATGAACACTGAAGCTTTCTTT
TRBJ2-3	16	NA	TRBV12-5	TRBD2	CASGLVLGGRTDTQYF	TGTGCTAGTGGTTTGGTACTCGGCGGGAGGACAGATACGCAGTATTTT
TRBJ1-2	13	few	TRBV25-1	TRBD1	CASSGSRGLGYTF	TGTGCCAGCAGTGGTTCCAGGGGGCTCGGCTACACCTTC
TRBJ1-2	14	few	TRBV27	TRBD1	CASPKQGANYGYTF	TGTGCCAGCCCTAAACAGGGGGCTAACTATGGCTACACCTTC
TRBJ2-2	15	NA	TRBV5-1	NA	CASREQGQTTGELFF	TGCGCCAGCAGAGAGCAAGGACAGACCACCGGGGAGCTGTTTTTT
TRBJ2-2	17	few	TRBV5-1	NA	CASKGGLTGQNTGELFF	TGCGCCAGCAAGGGGGGACTGACAGGCCAAAACACCGGGGAGCTGTTTTTT
TRBJ2-7	12	NA	TRBV25-1	TRBD2	CASSRGAYEQYF	TGTGCCAGCAGTCGGGGGGCCTACGAGCAGTACTTC
TRBJ2-3	16	few	TRBV7-9	TRBD2	CASSPGTSAPPDTQYF	TGTGCCAGCAGCCCCGGGACTAGCGCCCCGCCAGATACGCAGTATTTT
TRBJ2-3	10	few	TRBV30	NA	CAWSRDTQYF	TGTGCCTGGAGTAGAGATACGCAGTATTTT
TRBJ2-7	12	NA	TRBV2	NA	CASSIGTIFQYF	TGTGCCAGCAGTATTGGGACGATCTTTCAGTACTTC
TRBJ1-2	13	NA	TRBV29-1	NA	CSVAPLRYVGYTF	TGCAGCGTTGCCCCCCTTCGCTATGTTGGCTACACCTTC
TRBJ2-3	13	NA	TRBV25-1	NA	CASLEHGTDTQYF	TGTGCCAGCCTCGAACACGGTACAGATACGCAGTATTTT
TRBJ2-1	13	few	TRBV11-2	TRBD2	CASSLGGGVEQFF	TGTGCCAGCAGCTTAGGCGGGGGGGTTGAGCAGTTCTTC
TRBJ1-1	14	few	TRBV7-9	TRBD1	CASSWGQGGTEAFF	TGTGCCAGCAGCTGGGGACAGGGGGGCACTGAAGCTTTCTTT
TRBJ1-1	14	few	TRBV5-1	NA	CASSLLRGNTEAFF	TGCGCCAGCAGCTTGTTGAGGGGGAACACTGAAGCTTTCTTT
TRBJ2-6	15	NA	TRBV6-5	NA	CASTIGHSGANVLTF	TGTGCCAGCACGATCGGACATTCTGGGGCCAACGTCCTGACTTTC
TRBJ2-3	14	NA	TRBV30	NA	CAWSGQLFTDTQYF	TGTGCCTGGAGCGGACAGCTTTTCACAGATACGCAGTATTTT
TRBJ1-2	13	NA	TRBV6-5	NA	CAARTSGNYGYTF	TGTGCCGCGCGGACAAGCGGGAACTATGGCTACACCTTC
TRBJ1-1	13	few	TRBV29-1	NA	CSVVGAMGTEAFF	TGCAGCGTTGTGGGGGCGATGGGGACTGAAGCTTTCTTT
TRBJ2-2	13	NA	TRBV19	NA	CAIGTSGTGELFF	TGTGCCATCGGGACATCGGGAACCGGGGAGCTGTTTTTT
TRBJ2-1	14	few	TRBV14	NA	CASSQDLVAAEQFF	TGTGCCAGCAGCCAAGATTTGGTAGCTGCTGAGCAGTTCTTC
TRBJ2-1	11	few	TRBV5-6	NA	CASSLTSEQFF	TGTGCCAGCAGCCTGACTAGTGAGCAGTTCTTC
TRBJ1-6	15	NA	TRBV18	NA	CASSLRDGSNSPLHF	TGTGCCAGCTCACTCCGAGACGGCAGTAATTCACCCCTCCACTTT
TRBJ1-1	11	few	TRBV7-9	NA	CASSKEAEAFF	TGTGCCAGCAGTAAAGAAGCTGAAGCTTTCTTT
TRBJ2-6	13	once	TRBV30	NA	CAWSVSGANVLTF	TGTGCCTGGAGTGTCTCTGGGGCCAACGTCCTGACTTTC
TRBJ2-2	12	NA	TRBV25-1	NA	CASSEYPGELFF	TGTGCCAGCAGTGAATACCCCGGGGAGCTGTTTTTT
TRBJ2-7	15	NA	TRBV6-5	NA	CASSYNGPALGEQYF	TGTGCCAGCAGTTATAATGGACCGGCCCTCGGCGAGCAGTACTTC
TRBJ1-5	11	NA	TRBV6-5	NA	CASGSNQPQHF	TGTGCCAGCGGTAGCAATCAGCCCCAGCATTTT
TRBJ2-1	15	NA	TRBV11-2	TRBD2	CASSSTSGISNEQFF	TGTGCCAGCAGCTCGACTAGCGGGATATCGAATGAGCAGTTCTTC